This T cell receptor beta chain was sequenced for a study of T cells in Graves' hyperthyroidism and ophthalmopathy. This clonotype was counted a few times. The CDR3 loop spans 14 amino acids. Germline V CDR1 and CDR2: MNHNS, SASEGT. The V end lost 3 bases, the J end lost 4 bases, and 12 bases lay between the germline ends. Amplified TCR beta CDR3 regions came from RNA transcripts. The TCR CDR3 first-round RT-PCR relied on the HTBI primer set. TCRdb analysed the multiplex PCR reads with MiXCR anew, one entry per CDR3 protein. The profile shows 300,000 to 400,000 distinct CDR3 sequences, less than 20% of them singletons. Criteria for exclusion of patients were uncontrolled infection, other autoimmune disease, pregnancy or lactation.

The TCR sequence derives from a man between 18 and 35 years old with Graves' ophthalmopathy. The sequenced material came from blood. The chain is built from TRBV6-1 and TRBJ1-2; no definite D call. The CDR3 loop reads CASSDRNGLYGYTF. The CDR3 coding sequence is TGTGCCAGCAGTGACCGGAACGGACTCTATGGCTACACCTTC.